The sample holds one count of the clone carrying this T cell receptor beta chain. A patient was excluded if there was uncontrolled infection, other autoimmune disease, pregnancy or lactation. Diagnostic assessment was based on clinical symptoms, serum thyroxine and TRAb, thyroid ultrasound and orbital computed tomography. 9.5 to 10 ml fresh peripheral blood yielded the PBMCs. Trimming removed 5 bases at V and 2 bases at J, with 23 bases between. Germline V gives CDR1 MNHEY, CDR2 SMNVEV (reference sequence). CDR3 length equals 18 residues. The source of the sample is a study of T cells in Graves' hyperthyroidism and ophthalmopathy. RNA transcripts gave rise to amplified TCR beta CDR3 regions. Researchers ran a first-round RT-PCR on the TCR CDR3 using the HTBI primer set. TCRdb used MiXCR to reprocess the multiplex PCR reads, holding one entry per CDR3 protein. The data contain about 510,000 distinct CDR3 sequences, around 15% of them singletons.

The J gene is TRBJ2-3, the V gene TRBV27, with D maybe TRBD1 (6 bases). The source of this sequence is a woman between 40 and 50 years old with Graves' hyperthyroidism. Sequenced sample: blood. The chain's CDR3 is CASSLTKTGDSFTDTQYF. The CDR3 bases are TGTGCCAGCAGTCTCACAAAGACAGGCGACTCATTCACAGATACGCAGTATTTT.